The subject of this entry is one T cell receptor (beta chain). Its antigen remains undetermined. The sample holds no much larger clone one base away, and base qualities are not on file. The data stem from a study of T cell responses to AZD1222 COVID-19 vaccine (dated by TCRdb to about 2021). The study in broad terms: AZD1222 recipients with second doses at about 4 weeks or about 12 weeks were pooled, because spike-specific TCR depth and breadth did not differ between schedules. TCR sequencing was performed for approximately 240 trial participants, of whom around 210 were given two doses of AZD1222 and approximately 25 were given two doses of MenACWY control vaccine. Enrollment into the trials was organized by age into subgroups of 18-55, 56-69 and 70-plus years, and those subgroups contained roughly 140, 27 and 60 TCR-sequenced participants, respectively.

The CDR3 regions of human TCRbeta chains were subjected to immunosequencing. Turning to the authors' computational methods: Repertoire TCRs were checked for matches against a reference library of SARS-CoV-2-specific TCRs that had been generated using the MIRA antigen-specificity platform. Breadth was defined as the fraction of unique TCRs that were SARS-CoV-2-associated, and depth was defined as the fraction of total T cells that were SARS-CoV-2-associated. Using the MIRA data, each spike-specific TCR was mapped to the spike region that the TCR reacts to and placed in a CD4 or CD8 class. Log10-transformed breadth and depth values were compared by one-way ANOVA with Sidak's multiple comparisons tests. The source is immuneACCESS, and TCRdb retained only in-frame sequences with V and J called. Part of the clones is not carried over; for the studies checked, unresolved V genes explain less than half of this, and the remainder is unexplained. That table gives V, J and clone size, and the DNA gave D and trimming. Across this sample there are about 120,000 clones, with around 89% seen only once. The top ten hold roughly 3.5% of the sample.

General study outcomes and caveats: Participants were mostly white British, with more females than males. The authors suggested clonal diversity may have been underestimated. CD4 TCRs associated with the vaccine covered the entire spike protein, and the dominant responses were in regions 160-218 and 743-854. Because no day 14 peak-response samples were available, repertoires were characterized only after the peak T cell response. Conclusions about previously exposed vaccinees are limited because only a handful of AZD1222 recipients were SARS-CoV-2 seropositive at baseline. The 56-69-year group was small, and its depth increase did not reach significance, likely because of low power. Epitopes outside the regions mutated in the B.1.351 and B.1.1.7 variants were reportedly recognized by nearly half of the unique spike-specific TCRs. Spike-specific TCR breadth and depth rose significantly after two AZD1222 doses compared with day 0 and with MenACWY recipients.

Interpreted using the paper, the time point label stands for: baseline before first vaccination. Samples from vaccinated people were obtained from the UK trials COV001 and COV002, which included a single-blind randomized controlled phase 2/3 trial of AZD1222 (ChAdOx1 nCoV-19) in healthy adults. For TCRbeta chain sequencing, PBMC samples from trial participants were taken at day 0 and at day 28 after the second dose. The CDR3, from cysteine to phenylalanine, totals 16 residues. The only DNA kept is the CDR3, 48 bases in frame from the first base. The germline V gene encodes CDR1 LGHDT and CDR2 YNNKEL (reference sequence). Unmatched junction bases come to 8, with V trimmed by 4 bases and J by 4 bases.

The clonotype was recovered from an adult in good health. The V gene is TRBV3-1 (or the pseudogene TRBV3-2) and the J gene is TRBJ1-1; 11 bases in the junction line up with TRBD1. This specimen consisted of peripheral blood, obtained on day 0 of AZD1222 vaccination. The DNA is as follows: TGTGCCAGCAGCCCCTACGGACAGGGGGCGAGCACTGAAGCTTTCTTT. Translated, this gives CASSPYGQGASTEAFF.